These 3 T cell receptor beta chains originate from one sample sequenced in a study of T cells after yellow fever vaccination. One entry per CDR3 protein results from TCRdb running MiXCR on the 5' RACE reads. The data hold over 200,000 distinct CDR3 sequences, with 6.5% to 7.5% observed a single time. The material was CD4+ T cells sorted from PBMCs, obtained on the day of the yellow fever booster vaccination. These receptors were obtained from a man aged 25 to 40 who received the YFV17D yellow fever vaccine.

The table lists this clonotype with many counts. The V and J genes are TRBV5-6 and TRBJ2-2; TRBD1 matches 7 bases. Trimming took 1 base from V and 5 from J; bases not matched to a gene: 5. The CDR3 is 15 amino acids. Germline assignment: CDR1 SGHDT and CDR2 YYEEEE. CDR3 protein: CASSLSPTGTGELFF. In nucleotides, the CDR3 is TGTGCCAGCAGCTTGTCTCCGACAGGGACCGGGGAGCTGTTTTTT.

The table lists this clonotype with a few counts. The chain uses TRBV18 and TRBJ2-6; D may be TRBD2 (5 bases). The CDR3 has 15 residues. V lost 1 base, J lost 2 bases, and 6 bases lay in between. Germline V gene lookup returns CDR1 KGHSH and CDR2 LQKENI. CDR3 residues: CASSPQRAGANVLTF. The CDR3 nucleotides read TGTGCCAGCTCACCACAGAGGGCTGGGGCCAACGTCCTGACTTTC.

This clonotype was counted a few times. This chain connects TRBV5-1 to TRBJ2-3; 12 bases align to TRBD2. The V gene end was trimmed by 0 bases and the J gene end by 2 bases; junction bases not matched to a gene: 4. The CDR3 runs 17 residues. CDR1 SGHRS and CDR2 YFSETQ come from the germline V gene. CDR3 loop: CASSLGLAGVPTDTQYF. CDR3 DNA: TGCGCCAGCAGCTTGGGACTAGCGGGAGTCCCCACAGATACGCAGTATTTT.